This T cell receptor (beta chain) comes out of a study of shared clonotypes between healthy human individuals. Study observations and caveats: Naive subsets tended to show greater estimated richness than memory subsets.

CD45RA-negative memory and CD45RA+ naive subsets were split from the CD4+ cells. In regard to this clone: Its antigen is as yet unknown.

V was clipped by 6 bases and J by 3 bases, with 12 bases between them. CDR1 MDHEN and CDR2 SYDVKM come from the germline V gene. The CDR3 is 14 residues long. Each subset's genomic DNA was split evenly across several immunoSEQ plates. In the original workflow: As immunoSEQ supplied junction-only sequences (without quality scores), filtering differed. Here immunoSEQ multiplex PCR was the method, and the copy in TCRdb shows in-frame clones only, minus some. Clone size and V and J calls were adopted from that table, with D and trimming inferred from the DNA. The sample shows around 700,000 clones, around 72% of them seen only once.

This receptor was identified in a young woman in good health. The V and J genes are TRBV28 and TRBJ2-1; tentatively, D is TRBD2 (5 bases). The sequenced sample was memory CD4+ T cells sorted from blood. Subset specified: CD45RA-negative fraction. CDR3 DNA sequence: TGTGCCAGCAGCAAGGTAGGAGGCTACAATGAGCAGTTCTTC. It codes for CASSKVGGYNEQFF.